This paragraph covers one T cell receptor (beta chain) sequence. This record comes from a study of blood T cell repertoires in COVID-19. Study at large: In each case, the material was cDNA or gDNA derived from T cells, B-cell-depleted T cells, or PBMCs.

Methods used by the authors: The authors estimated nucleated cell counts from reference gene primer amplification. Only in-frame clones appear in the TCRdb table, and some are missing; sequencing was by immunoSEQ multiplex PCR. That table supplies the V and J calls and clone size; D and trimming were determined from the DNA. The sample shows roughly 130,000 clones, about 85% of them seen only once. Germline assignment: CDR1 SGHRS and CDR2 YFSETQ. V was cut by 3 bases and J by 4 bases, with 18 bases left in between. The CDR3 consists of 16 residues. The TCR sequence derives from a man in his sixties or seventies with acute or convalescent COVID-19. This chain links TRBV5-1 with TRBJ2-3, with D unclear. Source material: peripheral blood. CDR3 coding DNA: TGCGCCAGCAGCTCTACCGACGGAGTTGGCGCAGATACGCAGTATTTT. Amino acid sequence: CASSSTDGVGADTQYF.